A single sample gave rise to the 3 T cell receptor beta chains below, sequenced in a study of PD-1 blockade in classical Hodgkin lymphoma. Time point denoted: cycle 4 day 1 (C4D1), after 5 to 7 weeks of nivolumab. All trial patients relapsed after autologous stem cell transplantation. Data came from immunoSEQ multiplex PCR; TCRdb stores just in-frame clones and leaves some out. Of roughly 8,000 clones detected, approximately 90% appear once; the ten largest clones hold less than 45%. Here the sequenced sample was peripheral blood mononuclear cells (PBMCs), taken before the fourth cycle of nivolumab. The receptor set was obtained from a human donor with classical Hodgkin lymphoma.

The chain carries TRBV29-1 and TRBJ2-5; D gene unclear. Germline-derived CDR1 and CDR2 are SQVTM and ANQGSEA. V was clipped by 3 bases and J by 6 bases, with 20 bases between them. There are 15 residues in the CDR3. The CDR3 here is CSVDSGISTIKTQYF. CDR3 nucleotides: TGCAGCGTTGATAGTGGCATATCGACGATCAAGACCCAGTACTTC.

This sequence joins TRBV29-1 and TRBJ2-3; D remains unclear. The CDR3 is made up of 14 amino acids. Germline-derived CDR1 and CDR2 are SQVTM and ANQGSEA. V shed 7 bases and J shed 2 bases, with 16 bases lying between them. For the CDR3, the DNA is TGCAGCGCCCACCCGGGTTCCCCCACAGATACGCAGTATTTT. Encoded protein: CSAHPGSPTDTQYF.

The chain is built from TRBV19 and TRBJ2-7; D unclear. Germline values: CDR1 LNHDA, CDR2 SQIVND (reference sequence). The CDR3 loop spans 13 amino acids. The V gene lost 7 bases and the J gene lost 1 base, with 11 bases spanning the gap. CDR3 coding DNA: TGTGCCAGTAACGGCGGCCCTTCCTACGAGCAGTACTTC. Residues: CASNGGPSYEQYF.